Below are 7 T cell receptor beta chains sequenced from a single sample in a study of blood T cell repertoires in COVID-19. Assay: immunoSEQ multiplex PCR; the TCRdb copy retains only in-frame clones and omits some. The sample includes approximately 240,000 clones, about 90% of them seen just once. The sample taken for sequencing was PBMCs or T cells enriched from blood (not recorded which). The receptors come from a woman aged 25 to 39 with acute COVID-19.

This clone has only a few counts. The J gene is TRBJ2-1, the V gene TRBV5-1; 11 bases align to TRBD1. CDR3 length equals 16 residues. The germline V gene has CDR1 SGHRS and CDR2 YFSETQ. V shed 4 bases and J 7 bases; nucleotides not matched to a gene: 10. CDR3 sequence (DNA): TGCGCCAGCAGCCTAAACGGACAGGGGGCAGGGAATGAGCAGTTCTTC. This translates into CASSLNGQGAGNEQFF.

CDR3 sequence: CASSLGTVLEQFF. In DNA, the CDR3 is TGCGCCAGCAGCTTGGGGACAGTCTTGGAGCAGTTCTTC. The chain carries TRBV5-1 and TRBJ2-1, with D possibly TRBD1 on 6 matching bases. The CDR3 sequence is 13 residues long. V shed 0 bases and J shed 10 bases, with 11 bases lying between them. The V gene's germline CDR1 is SGHRS and CDR2 YFSETQ.

This chain uses TRBV3-1 (or the pseudogene TRBV3-2) with TRBJ1-3, with D possibly matching TRBD1 (5 bases). Germline lookup yields CDR1 LGHDT and CDR2 YNNKEL (reference sequence). The CDR3 consists of 16 residues. The V end was cut by 2 bases, the J end by 0 bases, with 11 bases between. DNA for the CDR3: TGTGCCAGCAGCCAAAGACAGTTTTTCTCTGGAAACACCATATATTTT. This translates into CASSQRQFFSGNTIYF.

The chain carries TRBV28 and TRBJ2-7; TRBD2 matches 7 bases. Germline V lookup: CDR1 MDHEN, CDR2 SYDVKM. The CDR3 loop spans 16 amino acids. V dropped 4 bases and J dropped 6; count of bases not matched to a gene: 15. The CDR3: CASSSTSWGGGIEQYF. For the CDR3, the DNA is TGTGCCAGCAGTTCTACCTCGTGGGGGGGAGGGATCGAGCAGTACTTC.

V usage is TRBV23-1 and J usage is TRBJ1-1; D is uncertain. TRBV23-1 is recorded as an ORF, its role being uncertain. The CDR3 loop spans 15 amino acids. V lost 5 bases and J lost 1, with 14 bases in between. CDR3 in amino acids: CASSKRTEENTEAFF. The CDR3, as DNA: TGCGCCAGCAGTAAGAGGACGGAGGAGAACACTGAAGCTTTCTTT.

The chain links TRBV25-1 to TRBJ1-6, with 8 positions matching TRBD1. V trimming: 1 base; J trimming: 10 bases; junction bases outside the gene matches: 12. The CDR3 runs to 17 residues. Looked up from germline, CDR1 is MGHDK and CDR2 is SYGVNS. CDR3 bases: TGTGCCAGCAGTGAATTTTGGCTTGGGACAGGAAAATCACCCCTCCACTTT. Translation gives CASSEFWLGTGKSPLHF.

The chain joins TRBV5-8 to TRBJ2-7; a possible D gene is TRBD2 (6 bases). V lost 4 bases to trimming and J lost 4 bases, with 9 bases between them. This CDR3 has 12 amino acids. Germline CDR1 is SGHTS and CDR2 is YDEGEE. The CDR3 reads CASSGTVYEQYF. CDR3 in DNA: TGTGCCAGCAGCGGGACTGTTTACGAGCAGTACTTC.